This T cell receptor beta chain was identified in a study of shared clonotypes between healthy human individuals. Study-level information: The cohort had a couple of women and a few men, ages 18 to 49. Used for every donor were three CD4 naive, three CD4 memory, two CD8 naive and one CD8 memory plate.

Naive-designated CD8 cells lacked CD45RO, were positively enriched for CCR7, and omitted terminally differentiated effector memory CD45RA+ cells. Whole-study results and caveats: The four-donor shared clonotypes exceeded non-shared clonotypes in generation probability, with non-shared ones scoring lower. Sharing of clonotypes among donors was expected to vary with sequencing depth.

V lost 2 bases and J 7 bases, leaving 12 bases between the germline ends. Germline V CDR1 and CDR2: SGHNT, YYREEE (reference sequence). There are 13 residues in the CDR3. As for this clone: The antigen remains unidentified.

This table comes from immunoSEQ multiplex PCR, and its TCRdb copy is limited to in-frame clones, with some not included. The top ten hold over 0.09% of the sample, which has about 590,000 clones, around 95% seen once. This sequence joins TRBV5-4 and TRBJ1-1; maybe TRBD1 (6 bases). This receptor was taken from a woman aged 25 to 39 in good health. The sequenced material came from naive CD8+ T cells sorted from blood. CDR3: CASSLPYRVEAFF. CDR3 coding DNA: TGTGCCAGCAGCTTACCGTACAGGGTTGAAGCTTTCTTT.